This TCR beta chain comes out of a study of blood T cell repertoires in COVID-19. About the research overall: Some COVID-19 samples were acute and others convalescent; all came from the United States, Italy and Spain. T cells, B-cell-depleted T cells, or PBMCs provided the cDNA or gDNA that served as material.

Authors' processing steps: Amplifying reference gene primers gave estimates of nucleated cell counts. Some clones are missing from TCRdb's copy, which holds only in-frame ones; the method was immunoSEQ multiplex PCR. The V and J calls and clone size were taken over from that table, and D and trimming were inferred from the DNA. Of about 270,000 clones listed, roughly 85% were seen once; the top ten hold about an eighth. Between the trimmed V and J ends, which lost 2 bases and 10 bases, there was a span of 17 bases. Germline assignment: CDR1 SNHLY and CDR2 FYNNEI. The CDR3 consists of 14 residues. This receptor was obtained from a human donor in a cohort sampled during active COVID-19. Sequenced: peripheral blood. This chain joins TRBV2 and TRBJ1-1; D is unresolved. The CDR3 region is CASSEKSGPSGAFF. DNA of the CDR3: TGTGCCAGCAGTGAAAAAAGCGGCCCCTCGGGAGCTTTCTTT. Using reference TRBV2 and TRBJ1-1 for the parts outside the CDR3, the full variable domain is EPEVTQTPSHQVTQMGQEVILRCVPISNHLYFYWYRQILGQKVEFLVSFYNNEISEKSEIFDDQFSVERPDGSNFTLKIRSTKLEDSAMYFCASSEKSGPSGAFFGQGTRLTVV.